Listed below are T cell receptor beta chains from one sample, sequenced in a study of blood T cell repertoires in COVID-19. The repertoire was sequenced with immunoSEQ multiplex PCR; TCRdb's copy has only in-frame clones and lacks some. The table includes approximately 300,000 clones, around nine tenths detected once. The sample comprised peripheral blood. These receptor sequences come from a woman aged 25 to 39 with COVID-19, enrolled during active disease. CDR3s include the opening cysteine and the closing phenylalanine or tryptophan. Fields, in order: V gene, J gene, CDR3 protein.

>TRBV5-4|TRBJ2-5
CASSLGGAGSGQETQYF
>TRBV7-9|TRBJ2-1
CASSLVAGLAGTEQFF
>TRBV24-1|TRBJ2-7
CATSDSSEQYF
>TRBV29-1|TRBJ2-3
CSVEDRLGEGTDTQYF
>TRBV4-2|TRBJ2-3
CASSQRSSTDTQYF
>TRBV13|TRBJ1-2
CASSWGQDGVANYGYTF
>TRBV30|TRBJ2-2
CAWSIPTGGDTGELFF
>TRBV24-1|TRBJ2-1
CATGTSGRVGEQFF
>TRBV10-3|TRBJ1-1
CAIGGGTEAFF
>TRBV6-6|TRBJ2-7
CASNQAVVGEQYF
>TRBV28|TRBJ2-1
CASSPPGHTRSEQFF
>TRBV29-1|TRBJ2-1
CSVEESGIYNEQFF
>TRBV4-2|TRBJ1-3
CASSPYAGPIYF
>TRBV15|TRBJ2-1
CATSRDLGQGSDEQFF
>TRBV4-2|TRBJ1-2
CASSQTANYGYTF
>TRBV5-6|TRBJ1-2
CASSLLQENYGYTF